This T cell receptor beta chain was sequenced for a study of T cell repertoires in cytomegalovirus infection (dated by TCRdb to the late 2010s). Context from the whole study: Donor HLA type was relevant to the analysis, because carriage of CMV infection together with the matching HLA type was indicated by public TCR beta signatures. What the authors observed across the whole study: In both this cohort and an independent roughly 330-donor cohort, the cumulative frequency of public TCR beta family members distinguished carriers of CMV infection plus the relevant HLA type. The ex vivo response was dominated by HLA-C-restricted CMV-specific TCR beta clonotypes, and the single most frequent clonotype in two of eight donors was supplied by these HLA-C-restricted clonotypes.

Data came from an Illumina HiSeq 1500. The public reads were run again by TCRdb, first through fastp at Q25 and then through MiXCR, and only productive beta chains were kept. Entries are consolidated by CDR3 protein sequence, retaining the most common genes and DNA. The sample records around 350,000 distinct CDR3 sequences, around 18% of which are singletons. Clones ranked in the top ten supply approximately 8% of the sample. After removal of 6 bases from V and 7 bases from J, the junction retains 6 bases not matched to a gene. The CDR3 starts with the cysteine, ends with the phenylalanine, and has 15 residues. Only the CDR3 portion is preserved as DNA: 45 bases, with reading frame beginning at the first base. Ten or more counts support this clonotype. Its antigen remains unidentified. No clone much larger than this one lies a single base away; base qualities are absent.

The receptor's source is a human donor in good health (CMV status not recorded). Some clones in this sample may be carry-over from other donors' samples. Rearrangement joined TRBV12-3 or TRBV12-4 to TRBJ2-1, and 13 junctional nucleotides match TRBD2. Sequencing input: PBMCs. The DNA reads TGTGCCAGCAGCCCTGGACTAGCGGGAGCTAATGAGCAGTTCTTC. Its protein reads: CASSPGLAGANEQFF.